These 4 T cell receptor beta chains share one sample of origin, sequenced in a study of T cell responses to AZD1222 COVID-19 vaccine. Assay: immunoSEQ multiplex PCR; the TCRdb copy retains only in-frame clones and omits some. The profile shows some 130,000 clones, around 90% of them singletons. The sample consisted of peripheral blood, taken 28 days after the second AZD1222 dose. The receptors come from an adult who received the AZD1222 COVID-19 vaccine.

The chain combines TRBV6-5 with TRBJ1-2; a weak D match, TRBD1 (5 bases). CDR1 and CDR2 from the germline V gene are MNHEY and SVGAGI. The V gene lost 6 bases and the J gene lost 4 bases, with 12 bases spanning the gap. The CDR3 spans 13 residues. The CDR3 sequence: CASRGVNPYGYTF. The DNA of the CDR3 is TGTGCCAGCAGGGGGGTGAATCCCTATGGCTACACCTTC.

The chain links TRBV28 to TRBJ1-4; possibly TRBD1 for D (6 bases). The CDR3 extends over 14 amino acids. The germline V gene has CDR1 MDHEN and CDR2 SYDVKM. V dropped 2 bases and J dropped 6 bases, with 10 bases sitting between them. The CDR3 region has the DNA TGTGCCAGCAGTTTACAGGGGATTGATGAAAAACTGTTTTTT. Its translation: CASSLQGIDEKLFF.

V is TRBV10-3 and J is TRBJ1-1, with D maybe TRBD1 (5 bases). The CDR3 has 13 residues. Trimming stripped 10 bases from V and 1 base from J, with 13 bases between. Germline V gives CDR1 ENHRY, CDR2 SYGVKD. The CDR3 sequence: CATKQDRNTEAFF. CDR3 in DNA: TGTGCCACCAAACAAGACAGGAACACTGAAGCTTTCTTT.

The chain is built from TRBV7-9 and TRBJ2-1; TRBD2 aligns across 7 bases. The germline V gene has CDR1 SEHNR and CDR2 FQNEAQ (reference sequence). Trimming cost V 0 bases and J 0 bases; bases outside gene matches: 11. The CDR3 is made up of 19 amino acids. CDR3 nucleotides: TGTGCCAGCAGCTTAGCCGAAGCGGGAATGACGAGCTCCTACAATGAGCAGTTCTTC. Translation: CASSLAEAGMTSSYNEQFF.